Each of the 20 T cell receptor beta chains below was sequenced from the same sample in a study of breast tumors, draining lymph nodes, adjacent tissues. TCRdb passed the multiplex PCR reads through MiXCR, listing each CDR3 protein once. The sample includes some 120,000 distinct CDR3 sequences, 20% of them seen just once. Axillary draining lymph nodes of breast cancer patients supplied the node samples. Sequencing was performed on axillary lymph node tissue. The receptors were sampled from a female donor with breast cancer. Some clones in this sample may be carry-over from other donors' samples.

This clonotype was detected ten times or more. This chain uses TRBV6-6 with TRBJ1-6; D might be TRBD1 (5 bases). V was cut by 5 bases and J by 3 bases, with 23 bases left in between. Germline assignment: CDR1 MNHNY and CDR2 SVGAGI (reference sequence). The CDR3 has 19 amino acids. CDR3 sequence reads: CASSPPPAPTALYNSPLHF. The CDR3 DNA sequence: TGTGCCAGCAGTCCACCACCGGCCCCGACAGCGCTCTATAATTCACCCCTCCACTTT.

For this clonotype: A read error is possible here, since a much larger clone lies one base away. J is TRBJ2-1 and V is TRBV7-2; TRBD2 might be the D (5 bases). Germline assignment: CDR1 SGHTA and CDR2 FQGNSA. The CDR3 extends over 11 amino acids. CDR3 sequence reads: CASSLVGERFF. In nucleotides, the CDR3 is TGTGCCAGCAGTCTAGTGGGAGAGCGGTTCTTC.

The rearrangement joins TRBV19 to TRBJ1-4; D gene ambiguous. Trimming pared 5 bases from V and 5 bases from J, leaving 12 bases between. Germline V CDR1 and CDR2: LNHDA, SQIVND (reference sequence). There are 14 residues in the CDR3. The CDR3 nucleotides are TGTGCCAGTAGTCTATTTGGAACAAATGAAAAACTGTTTTTT. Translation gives CASSLFGTNEKLFF.

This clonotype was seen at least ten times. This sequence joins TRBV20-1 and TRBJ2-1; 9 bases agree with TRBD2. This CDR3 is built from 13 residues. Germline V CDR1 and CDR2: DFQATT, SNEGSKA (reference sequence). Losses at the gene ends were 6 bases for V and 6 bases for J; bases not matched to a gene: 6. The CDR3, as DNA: TGCAGTGCAAATAGCGGGAGTCTCAATGAGCAGTTCTTC. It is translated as CSANSGSLNEQFF.

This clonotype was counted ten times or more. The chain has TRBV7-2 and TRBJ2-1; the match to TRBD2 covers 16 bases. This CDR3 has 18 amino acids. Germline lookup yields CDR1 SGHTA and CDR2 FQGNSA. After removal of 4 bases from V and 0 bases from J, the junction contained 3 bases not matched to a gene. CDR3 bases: TGTGCCAGCAGCTCGGGACTAGCGGGAGGGCCCTCCTACAATGAGCAGTTCTTC. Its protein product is CASSSGLAGGPSYNEQFF.

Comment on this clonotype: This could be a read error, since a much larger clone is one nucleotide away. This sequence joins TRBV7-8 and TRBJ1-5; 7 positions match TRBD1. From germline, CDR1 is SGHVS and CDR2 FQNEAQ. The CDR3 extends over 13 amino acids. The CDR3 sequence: CAGSSQGFQPQHF. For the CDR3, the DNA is TGTGCCGGCAGCTCACAGGGGTTTCAGCCCCAGCATTTT.

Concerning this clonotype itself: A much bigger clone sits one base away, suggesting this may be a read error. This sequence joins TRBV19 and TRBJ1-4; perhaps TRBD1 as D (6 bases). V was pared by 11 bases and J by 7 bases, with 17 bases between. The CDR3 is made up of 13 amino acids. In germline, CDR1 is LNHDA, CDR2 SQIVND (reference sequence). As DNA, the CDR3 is TGTGCCTGTAATGTCAGGGGAGGTGAAAAACTGTTTTTT. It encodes CACNVRGGEKLFF.

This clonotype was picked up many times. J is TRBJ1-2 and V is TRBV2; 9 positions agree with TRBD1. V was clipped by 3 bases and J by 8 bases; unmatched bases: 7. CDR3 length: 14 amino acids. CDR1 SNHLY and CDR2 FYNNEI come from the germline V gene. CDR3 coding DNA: TGTGCCAGCAGTGAGGAACAGGGGGCAGGAGGCTACACCTTC. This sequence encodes CASSEEQGAGGYTF.

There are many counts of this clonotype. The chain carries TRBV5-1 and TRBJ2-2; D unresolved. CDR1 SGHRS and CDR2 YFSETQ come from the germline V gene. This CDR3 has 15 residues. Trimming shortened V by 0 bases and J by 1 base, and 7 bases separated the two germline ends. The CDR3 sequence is CASSLDSGNTGELFF. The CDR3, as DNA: TGCGCCAGCAGCTTGGATTCAGGGAACACCGGGGAGCTGTTTTTT. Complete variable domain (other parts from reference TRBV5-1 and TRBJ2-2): KAGVTQTPRYLIKTRGQQVTLSCSPISGHRSVSWYQQTPGQGLQFLFEYFSETQRNKGNFPGRFSGRQFSNSRSEMNVSTLELGDSALYLCASSLDSGNTGELFFGEGSRLTVL.

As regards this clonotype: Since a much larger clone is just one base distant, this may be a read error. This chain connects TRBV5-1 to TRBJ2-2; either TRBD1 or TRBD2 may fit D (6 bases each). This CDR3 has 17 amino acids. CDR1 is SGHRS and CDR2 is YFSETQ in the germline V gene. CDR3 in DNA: TGCACCAGCAGCCGCACCGGAGGGGGGCCTAGTACCGGGGAGCTGTTTTTT. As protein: CTSSRTGGGPSTGELFF.

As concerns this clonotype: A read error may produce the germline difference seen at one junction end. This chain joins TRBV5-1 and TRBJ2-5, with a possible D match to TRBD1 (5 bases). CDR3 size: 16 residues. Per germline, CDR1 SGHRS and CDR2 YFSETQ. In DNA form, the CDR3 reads TGCACCAGCAGCTTGGGTCAACAGGATGGGCAAGAGACCCAGTACTTC. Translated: CTSSLGQQDGQETQYF. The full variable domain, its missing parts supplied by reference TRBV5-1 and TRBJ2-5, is KAGVTQTPRYLIKTRGQQVTLSCSPISGHRSVSWYQQTPGQGLQFLFEYFSETQRNKGNFPGRFSGRQFSNSRSEMNVSTLELGDSALYLCTSSLGQQDGQETQYFGPGTRLLVL.

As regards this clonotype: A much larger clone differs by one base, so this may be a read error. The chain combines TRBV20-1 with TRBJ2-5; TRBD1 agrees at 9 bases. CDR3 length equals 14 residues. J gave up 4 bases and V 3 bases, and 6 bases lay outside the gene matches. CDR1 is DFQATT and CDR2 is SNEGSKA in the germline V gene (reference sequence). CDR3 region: CSASPPTGGETQYF. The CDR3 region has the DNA TGCAGTGCTAGCCCGCCGACAGGGGGAGAGACCCAGTACTTC.

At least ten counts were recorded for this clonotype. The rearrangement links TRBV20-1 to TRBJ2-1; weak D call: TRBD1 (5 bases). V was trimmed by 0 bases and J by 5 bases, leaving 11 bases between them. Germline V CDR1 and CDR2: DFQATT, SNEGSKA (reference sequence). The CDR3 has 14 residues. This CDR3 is CSARDSTDDNEQFF. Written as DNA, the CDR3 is TGCAGTGCTAGAGATTCGACAGATGACAATGAGCAGTTCTTC.

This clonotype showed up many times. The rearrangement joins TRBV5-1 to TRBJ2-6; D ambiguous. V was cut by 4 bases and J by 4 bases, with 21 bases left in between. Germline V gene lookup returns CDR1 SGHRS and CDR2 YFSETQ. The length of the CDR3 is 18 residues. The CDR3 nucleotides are TGCGCCAGCAGCCAGAAATCCGGGCTGCAATTAGGGGCCAACGTCCTGACTTTC. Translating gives CASSQKSGLQLGANVLTF.

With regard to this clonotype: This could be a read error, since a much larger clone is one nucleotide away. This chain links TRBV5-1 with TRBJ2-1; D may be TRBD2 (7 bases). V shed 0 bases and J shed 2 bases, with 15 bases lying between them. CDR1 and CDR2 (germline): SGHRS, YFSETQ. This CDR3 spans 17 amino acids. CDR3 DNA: TGCGCCAGCAGCTTGGAGGGGGGGGGGAGCCCCTACAATGAGCAGTTCTTC. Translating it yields CASSLEGGGSPYNEQFF.

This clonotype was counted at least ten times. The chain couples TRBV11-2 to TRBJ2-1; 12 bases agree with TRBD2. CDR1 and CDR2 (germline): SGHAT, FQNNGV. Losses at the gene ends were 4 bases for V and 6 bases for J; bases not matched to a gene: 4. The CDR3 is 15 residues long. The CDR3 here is CASSSLAGGLNEQFF. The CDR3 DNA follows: TGTGCCAGCAGCTCACTAGCGGGGGGCCTCAATGAGCAGTTCTTC.

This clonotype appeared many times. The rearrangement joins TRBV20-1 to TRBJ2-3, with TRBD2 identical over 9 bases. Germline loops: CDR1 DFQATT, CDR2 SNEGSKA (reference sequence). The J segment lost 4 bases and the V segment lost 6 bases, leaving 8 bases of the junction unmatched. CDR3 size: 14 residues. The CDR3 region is CSAQGRGRADTQYF. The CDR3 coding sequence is TGCAGTGCCCAAGGTCGCGGGAGGGCAGATACGCAGTATTTT.

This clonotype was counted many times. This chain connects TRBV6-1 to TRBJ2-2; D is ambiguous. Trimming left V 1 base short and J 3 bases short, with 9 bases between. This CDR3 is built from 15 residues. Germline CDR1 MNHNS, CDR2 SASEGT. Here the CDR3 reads CASSEVWGHTGELFF. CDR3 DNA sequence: TGTGCCAGCAGTGAAGTCTGGGGTCACACCGGGGAGCTGTTTTTT.

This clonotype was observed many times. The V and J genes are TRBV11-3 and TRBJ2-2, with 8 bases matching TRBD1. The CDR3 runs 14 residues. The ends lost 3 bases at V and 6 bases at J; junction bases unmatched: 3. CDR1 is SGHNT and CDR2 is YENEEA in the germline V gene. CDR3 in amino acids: CASSLDRAPGELFF. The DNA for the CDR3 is TGTGCCAGCAGCTTGGACAGGGCTCCCGGGGAGCTGTTTTTT.

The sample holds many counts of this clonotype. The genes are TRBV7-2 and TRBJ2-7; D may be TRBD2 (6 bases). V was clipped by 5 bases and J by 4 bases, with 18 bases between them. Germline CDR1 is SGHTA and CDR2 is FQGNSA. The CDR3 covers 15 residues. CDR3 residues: CASSPQPGLNYEQYF. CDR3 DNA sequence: TGTGCCAGCAGCCCACAACCGGGACTCAATTACGAGCAGTACTTC. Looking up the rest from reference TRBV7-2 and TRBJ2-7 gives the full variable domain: GAGVSQSPSNKVTEKGKDVELRCDPISGHTALYWYRQSLGQGLEFLIYFQGNSAPDKSGLPSDRFSAERTGGSVSTLTIQRTQQEDSAVYLCASSPQPGLNYEQYFGPGTRLTVT.